This T cell receptor beta chain was captured by sequencing in a study of blood T cell repertoires in COVID-19. Study summary: The origin of the acute and convalescent COVID-19 samples was the United States, Italy and Spain. PBMCs, B-cell-depleted T cells, or T cells were the source of the cDNA or gDNA that made up the material.

In the authors' methods: Amplification with reference gene primers provided the estimates of nucleated cell counts. Clones were read by immunoSEQ multiplex PCR, and TCRdb kept only the in-frame ones, dropping some. V, J and clone size reflect that table, while D and trimming were determined from the DNA. Among 60,000 to 65,000 clones listed, 65% to 75% were seen once. The length of the CDR3 is 12 residues. V shed 7 bases and J shed 7 bases, with 15 bases lying between them. Germline V CDR1 and CDR2: SGHKS, YYEKEE (reference sequence). This clonotype was sampled from a woman older than 75 with acute or convalescent COVID-19. Sequenced input: peripheral blood. The chain carries TRBV5-5 and TRBJ2-7, with no clear D. CDR3 loop: CASLNLNLEQYF. The CDR3 bases are TGTGCCAGCTTAAACCTCAACTTGGAGCAGTACTTC.